The 19 T cell receptor beta chains below come from one sample, sequenced in a study of blood T cell repertoires in COVID-19. Sequencing was performed with immunoSEQ multiplex PCR; in TCRdb, only in-frame clones are kept and a portion is missing. The profile shows 150,000 to 200,000 clones, approximately 95% of them singletons. The sequencing input was peripheral blood. All receptors come from a woman aged 45-65 years with acute or convalescent COVID-19.

This clone was seen a few times. The chain has TRBV19 and TRBJ1-4; tentative D call: TRBD1 (5 bases). Trimming pared 0 bases from V and 8 bases from J, leaving 16 bases between. The germline gives CDR1 LNHDA, CDR2 SQIVND (reference sequence). The CDR3 is 16 residues long. CDR3 sequence reads: CASSIDKGTGVEKLFF. Here the CDR3 DNA reads TGTGCCAGTAGTATAGATAAGGGGACGGGAGTCGAAAAACTGTTTTTT.

This chain links TRBV5-1 with TRBJ1-6, with 8 bases lining up with TRBD1. Trimming cost V 0 bases and J 10 bases; bases outside gene matches: 6. The CDR3 is 15 amino acids. In germline, CDR1 is SGHRS, CDR2 YFSETQ. CDR3 sequence reads: CASSLAGTGRSPLHF. CDR3 in DNA: TGCGCCAGCAGCTTGGCCGGGACAGGCCGATCACCCCTCCACTTT.

This clone was observed a single time. The gene calls are TRBV3-1 (or the pseudogene TRBV3-2) and TRBJ2-7, with TRBD1 matching over 9 bases. V was clipped by 0 bases and J by 4 bases; unmatched bases: 4. CDR1 is LGHDT, CDR2 YNNKEL, per germline (reference sequence). The CDR3 consists of 15 residues. CDR3 in amino acids: CASSQEDRGLYEQYF. DNA of the CDR3: TGTGCCAGCAGCCAAGAGGACAGGGGACTGTACGAGCAGTACTTC.

This clone has just one count. The CDR3 DNA follows: TGTGCCAGCAGTTACTCTCGGGGAAACTATGGCTACACCTTC. Amino acids: CASSYSRGNYGYTF. The chain joins TRBV6-5 to TRBJ1-2; D ambiguous. Looked up from germline, CDR1 is MNHEY and CDR2 is SVGAGI. The germline V and J ends were trimmed by 0 bases and 2 bases, with 7 bases remaining between them. The CDR3 extends over 14 amino acids.

The chain employs TRBV5-8 and TRBJ1-1; TRBD1 might be the D (5 bases). There are 14 residues in the CDR3. Trimming stripped 0 bases from V and 5 bases from J, with 11 bases between. From germline, CDR1 is SGHTS and CDR2 YDEGEE. CDR3 residues: CASSLAGRKTEAFF. Here the CDR3 DNA reads TGTGCCAGCAGCTTGGCAGGGAGGAAGACTGAAGCTTTCTTT.

In this sample, this clone turned up a few times. The chain has TRBV5-6 and TRBJ1-3, with TRBD1 identical over 7 bases. This CDR3 comprises 16 residues. J gave up 1 base and V 5 bases, and 9 bases lay outside the gene matches. CDR1 is SGHDT and CDR2 is YYEEEE in the germline V gene. The CDR3 protein is CASSSQNRGSGNTIYF. The CDR3 DNA follows: TGTGCCAGCAGTTCTCAAAACAGGGGTTCTGGAAACACCATATATTTT. Complete variable domain (other parts from reference TRBV5-6 and TRBJ1-3): DAGVTQSPTHLIKTRGQQVTLRCSPKSGHDTVSWYQQALGQGPQFIFQYYEEEERQRGNFPDRFSGHQFPNYSSELNVNALLLGDSALYLCASSSQNRGSGNTIYFGEGSWLTVV.

The chain combines TRBV4-3 with TRBJ1-1; perhaps TRBD1 as D (6 bases). The CDR3 consists of 16 residues. Per the germline V gene, CDR1 is LGHNA and CDR2 is YSLEER. V was trimmed by 0 bases and J by 1 base, leaving 12 bases between them. For the CDR3, the DNA is TGCGCCAGCAGCCAAGATTATTCGACAGGGAACACTGAAGCTTTCTTT. The encoded protein is CASSQDYSTGNTEAFF.

With respect to this clone: One junction end does not reproduce the germline sequence, and a read error may be involved. The genes are TRBV11-2 and TRBJ2-7; perhaps TRBD1 as D (5 bases). The V gene's germline CDR1 is SGHAT and CDR2 FQNNGV. The CDR3 has 15 amino acids. The chain's CDR3 is CATSDWGLVSYEQYF. The CDR3 DNA sequence: TGTGCCACCAGCGATTGGGGCCTAGTCTCCTACGAGCAGTACTTC.

The genes are TRBV5-4 and TRBJ2-3; TRBD2 matches 9 bases. Looked up from germline, CDR1 is SGHNT and CDR2 is YYREEE (reference sequence). V gave up 3 bases and J gave up 2 bases; unmatched junction bases: 4. This CDR3 has 15 amino acids. The CDR3 reads CASSSTSGYTDTQYF. The CDR3, as DNA: TGTGCCAGCAGCTCGACTAGCGGTTACACAGATACGCAGTATTTT.

The chain joins TRBV24-1 to TRBJ2-3; maybe TRBD1 (5 bases). Trimming removed 4 bases at V and 2 bases at J, with 15 bases between. This CDR3 comprises 16 residues. Germline values: CDR1 KGHDR, CDR2 SFDVKD. CDR3 DNA: TGTGCCACCAGTGACGCCCGACAGACCTCCACAGATACGCAGTATTTT. Translating gives CATSDARQTSTDTQYF.

CDR3 region: CASSLGRLGYTF. The CDR3 bases are TGTGCCAGCAGCTTAGGCAGACTGGGCTACACCTTC. The chain recombines TRBV7-3 with TRBJ1-2; unclear D gene. Germline V gene sequence: CDR1 SGHTA, CDR2 FQGTGA. This CDR3 comprises 12 residues. Trimming removed 2 bases from V and 8 bases from J, with 9 bases in between.

The rearrangement links TRBV2 to TRBJ2-7, with D maybe TRBD1 (5 bases). Per germline, CDR1 SNHLY and CDR2 FYNNEI. This CDR3 contains 14 residues. V dropped 4 bases and J dropped 0 bases, with 10 bases sitting between them. This chain's CDR3 is CASSVVGASYEQYF. In DNA form, the CDR3 reads TGTGCCAGCAGTGTCGTTGGGGCCTCCTACGAGCAGTACTTC.

The gene calls are TRBV6-6 and TRBJ2-2; D may be TRBD1 (5 bases). Trimming stripped 6 bases from V and 5 bases from J, with 16 bases between. Germline loops: CDR1 MNHNY, CDR2 SVGAGI (reference sequence). CDR3 length: 15 amino acids. CDR3 DNA: TGTGCCAGCAGGTACCAGGGCTCCACGACCGGGGAGCTGTTTTTT. Amino acids: CASRYQGSTTGELFF.

The rearrangement uses TRBV11-2 and TRBJ1-2; D may be TRBD1 (6 bases). With 10 bases removed from V and 8 bases from J, the gap between germline ends came to 23 bases. There are 14 residues in the CDR3. Germline CDR1 and CDR2: SGHAT and FQNNGV. The CDR3 protein is CATYKLGASRGYTF. The CDR3 nucleotides read TGTGCCACCTACAAACTGGGGGCCTCCCGCGGCTACACCTTC.

The gene calls are TRBV10-1 and TRBJ2-2; D perhaps matches TRBD2 (5 bases). The CDR3 consists of 16 residues. Trimming shortened V by 5 bases and J by 7 bases, and 20 bases separated the two germline ends. CDR1 is WNHNN and CDR2 is SYGVQD in the germline V gene (reference sequence). CDR3 residues: CASSFGREEENGELFF. CDR3 nucleotide sequence: TGCGCCAGCAGTTTCGGACGGGAAGAAGAAAACGGGGAGCTGTTTTTT.

This rearrangement joins TRBV5-1 to TRBJ1-1; a weak D match, TRBD1 (6 bases). The ends were cut back, 7 bases at V and 5 bases at J, with 21 bases in the middle. Germline CDR1 is SGHRS and CDR2 is YFSETQ. The CDR3 consists of 15 residues. CDR3 amino acids: CASLLRGGALTEAFF. CDR3 coding DNA: TGCGCCAGCCTCCTTAGGGGGGGCGCTCTGACTGAAGCTTTCTTT.

This rearrangement joins TRBV25-1 to TRBJ2-3; 8 bases map to TRBD1. Germline V gene lookup returns CDR1 MGHDK and CDR2 SYGVNS. J was trimmed by 4 bases and V by 7 bases; bases with no gene match: 4. The CDR3 sequence is 13 residues long. Here the CDR3 DNA reads TGTGCCAGCATCGCAGGGGGCCCAGATACGCAGTATTTT. It encodes CASIAGGPDTQYF.

The chain links TRBV19 to TRBJ2-1, with D uncertain. The CDR3 is 12 residues long. Germline V gives CDR1 LNHDA, CDR2 SQIVND (reference sequence). V lost 3 bases to trimming and J lost 10 bases, with 10 bases between them. CDR3 loop: CASSIWQQEQFF. CDR3 in DNA: TGTGCCAGTAGTATCTGGCAACAGGAGCAGTTCTTC. The full variable domain, with the rest looked up from reference TRBV19 and TRBJ2-1, is DGGITQSPKYLFRKEGQNVTLSCEQNLNHDAMYWYRQDPGQGLRLIYYSQIVNDFQKGDIAEGYSVSREKKESFPLTVTSAQKNPTAFYLCASSIWQQEQFFGPGTRLTVL.

The chain has TRBV30 and TRBJ2-7, with 8 bases aligning to TRBD2. Germline CDR1 reads GTSNPN; CDR2 reads SVGIG (reference sequence). The CDR3 has 13 amino acids. V shed 6 bases and J 3 bases; nucleotides not matched to a gene: 7. This CDR3 is CACDSGTNYEQYF. DNA for the CDR3: TGTGCCTGCGATAGCGGGACAAACTACGAGCAGTACTTC.